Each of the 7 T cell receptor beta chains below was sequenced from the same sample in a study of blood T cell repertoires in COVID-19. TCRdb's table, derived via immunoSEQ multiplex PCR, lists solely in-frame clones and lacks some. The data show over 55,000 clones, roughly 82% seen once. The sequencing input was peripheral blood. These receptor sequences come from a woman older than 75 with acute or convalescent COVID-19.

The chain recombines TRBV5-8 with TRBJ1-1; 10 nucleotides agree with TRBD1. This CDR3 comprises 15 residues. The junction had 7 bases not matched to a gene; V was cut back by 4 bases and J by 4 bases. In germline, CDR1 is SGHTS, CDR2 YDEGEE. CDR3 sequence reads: CASSPRTGGSTEAFF. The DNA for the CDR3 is TGTGCCAGCAGCCCAAGGACAGGGGGGAGCACTGAAGCTTTCTTT.

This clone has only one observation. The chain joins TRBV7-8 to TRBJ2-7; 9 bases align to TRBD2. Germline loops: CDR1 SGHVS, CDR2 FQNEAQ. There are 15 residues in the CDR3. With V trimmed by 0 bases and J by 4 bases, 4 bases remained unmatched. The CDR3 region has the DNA TGTGCCAGCAGCTTAGCCGCGGGAGGGGGGTACGAGCAGTACTTC. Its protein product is CASSLAAGGGYEQYF. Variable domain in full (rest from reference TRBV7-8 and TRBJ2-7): GAGVSQSPRYKVAKRGQDVALRCDPISGHVSLFWYQQALGQGPEFLTYFQNEAQLDKSGLPSDRFFAERPEGSVSTLKIQRTQQEDSAVYLCASSLAAGGGYEQYFGPGTRLTVT.

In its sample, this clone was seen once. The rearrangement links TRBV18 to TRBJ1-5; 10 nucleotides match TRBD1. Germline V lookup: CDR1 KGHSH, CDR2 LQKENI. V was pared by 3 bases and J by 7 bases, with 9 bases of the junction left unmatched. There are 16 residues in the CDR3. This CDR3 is CASSPPGTGVNQPQHF. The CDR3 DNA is TGTGCCAGCTCACCCCCCGGGACAGGGGTAAACCAGCCCCAGCATTTT.

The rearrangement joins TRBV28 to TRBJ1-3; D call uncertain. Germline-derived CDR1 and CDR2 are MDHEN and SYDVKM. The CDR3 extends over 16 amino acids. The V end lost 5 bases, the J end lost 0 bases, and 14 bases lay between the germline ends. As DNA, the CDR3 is TGTGCCAGCAGTCCCACCATTCGGTCCTCTGGAAACACCATATATTTT. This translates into CASSPTIRSSGNTIYF.

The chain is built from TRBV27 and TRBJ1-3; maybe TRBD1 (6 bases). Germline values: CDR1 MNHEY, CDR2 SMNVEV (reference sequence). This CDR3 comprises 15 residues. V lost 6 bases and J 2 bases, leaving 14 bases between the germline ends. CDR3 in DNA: TGTGCCAGCAGCATAACAGGGATCCCTGGAAACACCATATATTTT. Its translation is CASSITGIPGNTIYF.

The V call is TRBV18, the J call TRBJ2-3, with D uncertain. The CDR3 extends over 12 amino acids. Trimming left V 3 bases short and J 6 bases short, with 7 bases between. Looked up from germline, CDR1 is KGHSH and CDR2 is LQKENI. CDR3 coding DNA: TGTGCCAGCTCACCCAGCGCCGATACGCAGTATTTT. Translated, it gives CASSPSADTQYF.

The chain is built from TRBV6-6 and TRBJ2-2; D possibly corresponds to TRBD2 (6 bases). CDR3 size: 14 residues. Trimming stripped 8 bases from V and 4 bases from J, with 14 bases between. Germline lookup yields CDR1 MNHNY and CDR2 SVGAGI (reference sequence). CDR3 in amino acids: CASSTTGGTGELFF. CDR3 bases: TGTGCCAGCTCTACGACCGGGGGCACCGGGGAGCTGTTTTTT.